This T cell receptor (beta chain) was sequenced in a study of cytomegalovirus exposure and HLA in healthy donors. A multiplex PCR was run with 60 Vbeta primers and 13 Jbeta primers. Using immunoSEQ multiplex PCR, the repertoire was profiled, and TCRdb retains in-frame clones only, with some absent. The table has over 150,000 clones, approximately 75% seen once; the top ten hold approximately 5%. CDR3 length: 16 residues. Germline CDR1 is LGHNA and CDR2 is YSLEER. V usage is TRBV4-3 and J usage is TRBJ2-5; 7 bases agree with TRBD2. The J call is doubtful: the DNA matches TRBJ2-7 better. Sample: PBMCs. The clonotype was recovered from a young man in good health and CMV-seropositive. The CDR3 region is CASSQDLGLVNGEQYF. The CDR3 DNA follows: TGCGCCAGCAGCCAAGACCTCGGACTAGTGAACGGCGAGCAGTACTTC.